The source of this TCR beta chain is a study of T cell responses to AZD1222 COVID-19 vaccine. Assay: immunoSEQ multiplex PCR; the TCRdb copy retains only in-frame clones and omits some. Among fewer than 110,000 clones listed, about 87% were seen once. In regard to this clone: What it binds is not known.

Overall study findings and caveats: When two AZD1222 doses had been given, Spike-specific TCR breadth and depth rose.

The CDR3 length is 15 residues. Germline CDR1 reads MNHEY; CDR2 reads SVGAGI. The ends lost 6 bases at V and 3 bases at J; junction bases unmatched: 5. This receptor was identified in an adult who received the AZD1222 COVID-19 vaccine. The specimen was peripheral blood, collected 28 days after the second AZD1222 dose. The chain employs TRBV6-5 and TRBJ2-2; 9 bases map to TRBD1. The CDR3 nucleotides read TGTGCCAGCAGGACCGGGACAGGGCACACCGGGGAGCTGTTTTTT. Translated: CASRTGTGHTGELFF.